This record concerns one TCR beta chain sequence. Its antigen is not known. This sample is drawn from a study of CXCR3-negative and CXCR3-positive naive CD8 T cells. Study in general: Each library held about 1.5 +/- 0.3 million TRB reads, around 150 million in total. General study results and limits: Both naive subsets showed comparably high diversity, and memory CD8+ cells showed much lower diversity. In CXCR3-positive naive cells, the TRB CDR3s were more hydrophobic than in CXCR3-negative naive cells.

By phenotype, naive CD8+ T cells were CD45RO-CCR7+CD27+CD95-. The CDR3 length is 15 residues. CDR1 MNHEY and CDR2 SVGAGI come from the germline V gene. UMI-labeled 5' RACE TRB cDNA libraries were prepared from the cells. No DNA is given; TCRdb re-called the 5' RACE reads and lists each CDR3 protein once. The table lists roughly 130,000 distinct CDR3 sequences, with around 0.54% in the top ten. The sequenced material came from naive CXCR3+ CD8+ T cells from blood. Subset specified: CD45RO-CCR7+CD27+CD95- naive CD8+ T cells expressing CXCR3 (TNR3+). This clonotype was sampled from a human donor in good health. Some clones in this sample may be carry-over from other donors' samples. The rearrangement links TRBV6-5 to TRBJ1-2. CDR3 protein: CASSSYGGGDYGYTF.